A single sample is the source of the 9 T cell receptor beta chains below, sequenced in a study of T cell responses to AZD1222 COVID-19 vaccine. The method was immunoSEQ multiplex PCR; TCRdb's version includes in-frame clones alone and lacks a portion of them. This sample has under 130,000 clones, with around 89% found just once. The source material was peripheral blood, sampled on day 0 of AZD1222 vaccination. All receptors come from an adult in good health.

The rearrangement joins TRBV4-3 to TRBJ1-1, with 7 positions matching TRBD1. The CDR3 is made up of 14 amino acids. Germline V gene data show CDR1 as LGHNA and CDR2 as YSLEER. Trimming removed 4 bases from V and 0 bases from J; junction bases left unmatched: 2. The CDR3 loop is CASSPTGVNTEAFF. CDR3 DNA sequence: TGCGCCAGCAGCCCAACAGGGGTGAACACTGAAGCTTTCTTT.

This clone showed up just once. The sample has other DNA sequences that encode this CDR3 too. V is TRBV27 and J is TRBJ2-7, with D hard to call. The V end lost 6 bases, the J end lost 2 bases, and 11 bases lay between the germline ends. Germline V gene lookup returns CDR1 MNHEY and CDR2 SMNVEV (reference sequence). The CDR3 length is 13 residues. CDR3 sequence (DNA): TGTGCCAGCAGCCTGAGTGGTCCCTACGAGCAGTACTTC. It translates to CASSLSGPYEQYF.

Here the CDR3 reads CASGAYNEQFF. DNA for the CDR3: TGTGCCAGCGGGGCTTACAATGAGCAGTTCTTC. J is TRBJ2-1 and V is TRBV12-3 or TRBV12-4, with D perhaps matching TRBD1 (5 bases). V was trimmed by 8 bases and J by 4 bases, leaving 6 bases between them. The CDR3 loop spans 11 amino acids.

V and J are TRBV20-1 and TRBJ1-2, with D unresolved. This CDR3 comprises 15 residues. Germline V gives CDR1 DFQATT, CDR2 SNEGSKA (reference sequence). Trimming removed 4 bases from V and 7 bases from J, with 22 bases in between. The CDR3 DNA is TGCAGTGCTACTGACGGCTCTAACCTCTATACTGGCTACACCTTC. It translates to CSATDGSNLYTGYTF.

This chain uses TRBV6-2 or TRBV6-3 with TRBJ2-1; 9 nucleotides line up with TRBD2. Trimming removed 2 bases from V and 1 base from J; junction bases left unmatched: 15. This CDR3 has 20 amino acids. Germline-derived CDR1 and CDR2 are MNHEY and SVGEGT. CDR3 in DNA: TGTGCCAGCAGTTACCCCGCGCTCGACTCTAGCGGGACATCCTACAATGAGCAGTTCTTC. Its protein is CASSYPALDSSGTSYNEQFF.

The chain combines TRBV3-1 (or the pseudogene TRBV3-2) with TRBJ1-2, with TRBD1 as a possible D gene (5 bases). The CDR3 is made up of 14 amino acids. The V end lost 5 bases, the J end lost 8 bases, and 18 bases lay between the germline ends. CDR1 is LGHDT and CDR2 is YNNKEL in the germline V gene (reference sequence). CDR3: CASSVRQGGWGYTF. The CDR3 nucleotides are TGTGCCAGCAGCGTCAGGCAGGGTGGTTGGGGCTACACCTTC.

The chain employs TRBV5-1 and TRBJ2-7, with 10 positions matching TRBD2. The CDR3 runs to 16 residues. CDR1 is SGHRS, CDR2 YFSETQ, per germline. V shed 0 bases and J 6 bases; nucleotides not matched to a gene: 9. CDR3 sequence (DNA): TGCGCCAGCAGCTTGGCTAGCAGGGCTAGCGGGAGCGAGCAGTACTTC. It is translated as CASSLASRASGSEQYF.

The V gene is TRBV13, the J gene TRBJ2-3; perhaps TRBD2 as D (7 bases). Trimming took 10 bases from V and 3 from J, leaving 17 bases between them. This CDR3 has 14 amino acids. The V gene's germline CDR1 is PRHDT and CDR2 FYEKMQ (reference sequence). CDR3 coding DNA: TGTGCCACCAGGGGCGGGGGAAGGACAGATACGCAGTATTTT. This sequence encodes CATRGGGRTDTQYF.

This rearrangement joins TRBV6-6 to TRBJ2-1; no clear D. The V gene lost 8 bases and the J gene lost 0 bases, with 17 bases spanning the gap. Germline V lookup: CDR1 MNHNY, CDR2 SVGAGI (reference sequence). The CDR3 is 16 amino acids. CDR3 nucleotides: TGTGCCAGCCTAATCCGAGGCCCGAGCTCCTACAATGAGCAGTTCTTC. Translating gives CASLIRGPSSYNEQFF.